The 21 T cell receptor beta chains presented below share a single source sample, sequenced in a study of T cell repertoires in cytomegalovirus infection (dated by TCRdb to the late 2010s). Sequencer: Illumina HiSeq 1500. Through fastp at Q25 and MiXCR, TCRdb rebuilt clones from the public reads, retaining in-frame beta chains. One record per CDR3 amino acid sequence lists the most common genes and DNA. The sample contains under 850,000 distinct CDR3 sequences, about a third of them found a single time. The ten most abundant clones make up under 3.5% of the sample. Sequenced: PBMCs. The source is a human donor in good health (CMV status not recorded). Some clones in this sample may be carry-over from other donors' samples.

This clonotype was observed a single time. The rearrangement joins TRBV3-1 to TRBJ1-2, with D unclear. Trimming removed 4 bases from V and 5 bases from J, with 14 bases in between. The CDR3 totals 14 residues. Per germline, CDR1 LGHDT and CDR2 YNNKEL (reference sequence). The CDR3 coding sequence is TGTGCCAGCAGCCGGAACGGGAATAATTATGGCTACACCTTC. Protein: CASSRNGNNYGYTF.

The chain links TRBV6-1 to TRBJ2-7; D remains ambiguous. The V end lost 2 bases, the J end lost 2 bases, and 10 bases lay between the germline ends. Germline-derived CDR1 and CDR2 are MNHNS and SASEGT. The CDR3 runs to 14 residues. CDR3 sequence: CASSEKGKPYEQYF. The CDR3 DNA sequence: TGTGCCAGCAGTGAAAAAGGAAAGCCCTACGAGCAGTACTTC.

Concerning this clonotype itself: This may arise from a read error, as a much more abundant clone is one base away. In this CDR3 the conserved last residue, phenylalanine or tryptophan, is missing, so a read error is likely. The chain combines TRBV7-2 with TRBJ2-4, with D unclear. The CDR3 sequence is 17 residues long. Germline lookup yields CDR1 SGHTA and CDR2 FQGNSA. V lost 5 bases to trimming and J lost 0 bases, with 17 bases between them. The CDR3 reads CASSRPTEPEAKNIQYC. As DNA, the CDR3 is TGTGCCAGCAGCCGACCAACGGAACCAGAAGCCAAAAACATTCAGTACTGC.

J is TRBJ2-7 and V is TRBV28; 8 bases map to TRBD2. Germline CDR1 MDHEN, CDR2 SYDVKM. The length of the CDR3 is 20 residues. Trimming took 6 bases from V and 0 from J; bases not matched to a gene: 22. The CDR3 DNA is TGTGCCAGCAGCCTTCCTCCGGGAGCGGGGGCTACACCGAGCTCCTACGAGCAGTACTTC. Residues: CASSLPPGAGATPSSYEQYF. Supplemented by reference TRBV28 and TRBJ2-7, the full variable domain reads DVKVTQSSRYLVKRTGEKVFLECVQDMDHENMFWYRQDPGLGLRLIYFSYDVKMKEKGDIPEGYSVSREKKERFSLILESASTNQTSMYLCASSLPPGAGATPSSYEQYFGPGTRLTVT.

This clonotype occurred a few times. This chain links TRBV5-1 with TRBJ2-5; D is unresolved. This CDR3 is 14 amino acids long. V was clipped by 4 bases and J by 5 bases, with 15 bases between them. Germline V gene sequence: CDR1 SGHRS, CDR2 YFSETQ. This CDR3 is CASSLQWFTETQYF. CDR3 coding DNA: TGCGCCAGCAGCCTACAGTGGTTCACGGAGACCCAGTACTTC.

V and J are TRBV28 and TRBJ2-7; 9 bases fit TRBD1. The CDR3 extends over 17 amino acids. Trimming at V came to 3 bases and at J to 0 bases, leaving 9 bases not matched to a gene. CDR1 and CDR2 (germline): MDHEN, SYDVKM. As DNA, the CDR3 is TGTGCCAGCAGTTTGGCCCTCGGGGACAGGGTCTCCTACGAGCAGTACTTC. Protein sequence: CASSLALGDRVSYEQYF. The complete variable domain, with remaining parts taken from reference TRBV28 and TRBJ2-7, reads DVKVTQSSRYLVKRTGEKVFLECVQDMDHENMFWYRQDPGLGLRLIYFSYDVKMKEKGDIPEGYSVSREKKERFSLILESASTNQTSMYLCASSLALGDRVSYEQYFGPGTRLTVT.

This clonotype was observed once. The chain employs TRBV6-1 and TRBJ1-2; D remains unclear. CDR3 length: 12 residues. Germline V gives CDR1 MNHNS, CDR2 SASEGT. Trimming left V 8 bases short and J 4 bases short, with 11 bases between. CDR3: CASRSVPYGYTF. The CDR3 region has the DNA TGTGCCAGCCGATCAGTGCCCTATGGCTACACCTTC.

The V call is TRBV19, the J call TRBJ1-3; weak D call: TRBD1 (5 bases). Trimming removed 9 bases at V and 0 bases at J, with 21 bases between. This CDR3 spans 17 amino acids. Germline-derived CDR1 and CDR2 are LNHDA and SQIVND (reference sequence). The CDR3 loop reads CARQGVGPDHSGNTIYF. The DNA of the CDR3 is TGTGCCAGACAAGGGGTCGGGCCAGATCACTCTGGAAACACCATATATTTT.

CDR3 bases: TGTGCCAGCAGTACAGAAATGAACACTGAAGCTTTCTTT. This codes for CASSTEMNTEAFF. The chain is built from TRBV6-2 or TRBV6-3 and TRBJ1-1; no clear D. V was shortened by 5 bases and J by 0 bases, with 7 bases between the two germline ends. The CDR3 is 13 residues long. Looked up from germline, CDR1 is MNHEY and CDR2 is SVGEGT.

The gene calls are TRBV24-1 and TRBJ2-5; no clear D gene. This CDR3 has 15 residues. V lost 2 bases to trimming and J lost 4 bases, with 13 bases between them. Looked up from germline, CDR1 is KGHDR and CDR2 is SFDVKD. CDR3 sequence: CATSDSDRVPETQYF. CDR3 DNA sequence: TGTGCCACCAGTGATTCTGATAGGGTTCCAGAGACCCAGTACTTC.

J is TRBJ2-3 and V is TRBV10-3; 10 bases are a match to TRBD2. Trimming cost V 0 bases and J 4 bases; bases outside gene matches: 4. The CDR3 has 16 residues. Germline lookup yields CDR1 ENHRY and CDR2 SYGVKD. The CDR3 protein is CAISESRAGGSDTQYF. DNA of the CDR3: TGTGCCATCAGTGAGTCGAGAGCGGGAGGGTCAGATACGCAGTATTTT.

The V call is TRBV20-1, the J call TRBJ2-7; 7 nucleotides align to TRBD2. In germline, CDR1 is DFQATT, CDR2 SNEGSKA (reference sequence). The CDR3 runs 15 residues. With V trimmed by 5 bases and J by 2 bases, 12 bases remained unmatched. The CDR3 is CSAFPPTSGTYEQYF. The CDR3 DNA follows: TGCAGTGCTTTCCCCCCCACAAGCGGGACCTACGAGCAGTACTTC.

V usage is TRBV5-6 and J usage is TRBJ2-3; unclear D gene. Looked up from germline, CDR1 is SGHDT and CDR2 is YYEEEE. The V gene lost 0 bases and the J gene lost 2 bases, with 7 bases spanning the gap. The CDR3 covers 14 residues. CDR3 DNA sequence: TGTGCCAGCAGCTTGGGACCCGACACAGATACGCAGTATTTT. Its protein product is CASSLGPDTDTQYF. The entire variable domain, with the rest obtained from reference TRBV5-6 and TRBJ2-3, is as follows: DAGVTQSPTHLIKTRGQQVTLRCSPKSGHDTVSWYQQALGQGPQFIFQYYEEEERQRGNFPDRFSGHQFPNYSSELNVNALLLGDSALYLCASSLGPDTDTQYFGPGTRLTVL.

J is TRBJ2-7 and V is TRBV27; D unclear. Germline V gene data show CDR1 as MNHEY and CDR2 as SMNVEV (reference sequence). Trimming stripped 3 bases from V and 0 bases from J, with 6 bases between. The CDR3 length is 13 residues. The CDR3 nucleotides are TGTGCCAGCAGTTTCTACAACTCCTACGAGCAGTACTTC. Amino acids: CASSFYNSYEQYF.

Worth noting for this clonotype: A junction end diverges from the germline sequence, so it may reflect a read error. V is TRBV6-1 and J is TRBJ2-2; D uncertain. Per germline, CDR1 MNHNS and CDR2 SASEGT. The CDR3 runs to 11 residues. The CDR3 DNA follows: TGTGCCGGCAGTTTAGGCAGGGAGCTGTTTTTT. It codes for CAGSLGRELFF.

With regard to this clonotype: Mismatch with germline at one junction end may stem from a read error. The chain is built from TRBV12-3 or TRBV12-4 and TRBJ2-3; unclear D gene. CDR3 size: 15 residues. The CDR3 region has the DNA TGTGCCAGCCGTTTACACGGCTATAGCACAGATACGCAGTATTTT. Its translation is CASRLHGYSTDTQYF.

This clonotype was counted a few times. The V and J genes are TRBV28 and TRBJ1-6, with TRBD1 as a possible D gene (5 bases). Germline assignment: CDR1 MDHEN and CDR2 SYDVKM. This CDR3 is 17 amino acids long. V was pared by 1 base and J by 9 bases, with 19 bases between. The chain's CDR3 is CASSLSWYRLSISPLHF. For the CDR3, the DNA is TGTGCCAGCAGTTTATCATGGTACAGGCTATCCATTTCACCCCTCCACTTT.

This clonotype appeared many times. The chain links TRBV7-2 to TRBJ2-7; TRBD1 aligns across 8 bases. The CDR3 covers 14 residues. V lost 5 bases and J lost 2; bases outside the gene matches: 5. Germline loops: CDR1 SGHTA, CDR2 FQGNSA. DNA for the CDR3: TGTGCCAGCAGCGGGGGCAGGGGGCCCTACGAGCAGTACTTC. This translates into CASSGGRGPYEQYF.

This chain joins TRBV12-3 or TRBV12-4 and TRBJ1-6; 9 nucleotides match TRBD1. The CDR3 is 18 amino acids. J was trimmed by 7 bases and V by 5 bases; bases with no gene match: 15. The CDR3 loop reads CASSNGDRVFKMNSPLHF. The CDR3 nucleotides are TGTGCCAGCAGTAATGGGGACAGGGTATTCAAAATGAATTCACCCCTCCACTTT.

The chain couples TRBV5-4 to TRBJ1-5; weak D call: TRBD1 (5 bases). V was shortened by 0 bases and J by 5 bases, with 9 bases between the two germline ends. In germline, CDR1 is SGHNT, CDR2 YYREEE (reference sequence). The CDR3 is 14 amino acids. The CDR3 DNA reads as TGTGCCAGCAGCTTGGATGGGGACGATCAGCCCCAGCATTTT. Residues: CASSLDGDDQPQHF.

The V call is TRBV12-3 or TRBV12-4, the J call TRBJ2-2; 8 bases are shared with TRBD1. CDR3 size: 18 residues. J was trimmed by 1 base and V by 4 bases; bases with no gene match: 11. In nucleotides, the CDR3 is TGTGCCAGCAGTTCCGCGACAGGGGACAAATTGAACACCGGGGAGCTGTTTTTT. Translated: CASSSATGDKLNTGELFF.